The 9 T cell receptor beta chains below all came from one sample that was sequenced in a study of breast tumors, draining lymph nodes, adjacent tissues (TCRdb year 2016). The library was obtained by multiplex PCR. Sequencing used an Illumina HiSeq 2000. TCRdb reran the public reads through fastp at Q25 and MiXCR, keeping productive beta chains. CDR3 protein sequences are deduplicated, and each keeps its most common genes and DNA. This sample holds approximately 100,000 distinct CDR3 sequences; 21% were observed only once. In total, the top ten clones hold approximately 1.2% of the sample. Lymph node samples came from the axillary draining lymph nodes of breast cancer patients. What was sequenced was axillary lymph node tissue. The source of these receptors is a female donor with breast cancer. Some clones in this sample may be carry-over from other donors' samples.

The sample holds many counts of this clonotype. The chain joins TRBV5-6 to TRBJ2-3; D remains unclear. Germline V lookup: CDR1 SGHDT, CDR2 YYEEEE. The germline V and J ends were trimmed by 1 base and 4 bases, with 10 bases remaining between them. This CDR3 region has 14 residues. CDR3 sequence reads: CASSLFQFADTQYF. The CDR3, as DNA: TGTGCCAGCAGCTTGTTTCAGTTCGCAGATACGCAGTATTTT.

This clonotype was picked up a small number of times. The chain is built from TRBV28 and TRBJ2-1; no definite D call. This CDR3 is 14 amino acids long. Trimming removed 8 bases from V and 4 bases from J, with 15 bases in between. CDR1 is MDHEN and CDR2 is SYDVKM in the germline V gene. CDR3 in DNA: TGTGCCAGCCTGGGTAGCTTCGGGTACAATGAGCAGTTCTTC. Its translation: CASLGSFGYNEQFF.

At least ten counts were recorded for this clonotype. The junction departs from the called germline gene at one end, perhaps through a read error. This chain uses TRBV7-7 with TRBJ2-7; D is undetermined. Germline V CDR1 and CDR2: SSHAT, FNYEAQ (reference sequence). The CDR3 extends over 11 amino acids. The CDR3 nucleotides read TGTGCTAGCAGCGCAACATACGAGCAGTACTTC. Its protein is CASSATYEQYF.

The chain is built from TRBV3-1 and TRBJ1-2; tentative D call: TRBD1 (6 bases). This CDR3 has 15 amino acids. The germline V gene has CDR1 LGHDT and CDR2 YNNKEL (reference sequence). Trimming removed 2 bases at V and 2 bases at J, with 12 bases between. CDR3 sequence reads: CASSQWTETNYGYTF. DNA of the CDR3: TGTGCCAGCAGCCAATGGACAGAGACAAACTATGGCTACACCTTC.

This clonotype was seen repeatedly, ten times or more. The CDR3 sequence is CASSFLAGTDTQYF. In DNA form, the CDR3 reads TGTGCCAGCAGTTTTCTAGCGGGAACAGATACGCAGTATTTT. The chain combines TRBV6-6 with TRBJ2-3; TRBD2 matches at 9 bases. Germline V gives CDR1 MNHNY, CDR2 SVGAGI (reference sequence). This CDR3 spans 14 amino acids. The junction had 2 bases not matched to a gene; V was cut back by 4 bases and J by 3 bases.

In this sample, this clonotype turned up many times. The chain combines TRBV12-3 or TRBV12-4 with TRBJ1-3; no firm D call. V was cut by 2 bases and J by 4 bases, with 6 bases left in between. This CDR3 is 13 amino acids long. CDR3 sequence (DNA): TGTGCCAGCAGTTTATTCATGGGAAACACCATATATTTT. As protein: CASSLFMGNTIYF.

Worth noting for this clonotype: A much bigger clone sits one base away, suggesting this may be a read error. V and J are TRBV19 and TRBJ2-2; perhaps TRBD2 as D (5 bases). In germline, CDR1 is LNHDA, CDR2 SQIVND (reference sequence). The CDR3 spans 14 residues. CDR3 sequence reads: CASSIVIETGELSF. In DNA form, the CDR3 reads TGTGCCAGTAGTATAGTGATCGAGACCGGGGAGCTGTCTTTT.

J is TRBJ2-5 and V is TRBV14; TRBD1 is a possible D gene (5 bases). The CDR3 sequence is 14 residues long. The germline gives CDR1 SGHDN, CDR2 FVKESK. V was cut by 5 bases and J by 5 bases, with 15 bases left in between. CDR3 sequence: CASSTRTSRETQYF. CDR3 nucleotides: TGTGCCAGCAGCACGCGGACATCTCGGGAGACCCAGTACTTC.

In its sample, this clonotype was seen many times. The junction departs from the called germline gene at one end, perhaps through a read error. The chain links TRBV7-7 to TRBJ2-5, with a weak D call TRBD2 (5 bases). The CDR3 runs to 12 residues. Germline V CDR1 and CDR2: SSHAT, FNYEAQ (reference sequence). The CDR3 DNA sequence: TGTGCCAGCAGCCGGGATCAAGGGACCCAGTACTTC. It is translated as CASSRDQGTQYF.